Listed here are 23 T cell receptor beta chains from one sample, sequenced in a study of patients and donors after allogeneic stem cell transplantation. TCRdb redid the calling of the RT-PCR reads with MiXCR, one entry per CDR3 protein. The repertoire holds hundreds of thousands of distinct CDR3 sequences, with more than 15% as singletons. Sequencing was performed on blood, either unsorted or a sorted T cell fraction (not recorded which). The receptor source for this set is a human donor who was either an allogeneic HSCT recipient or a stem cell or donor lymphocyte infusion donor (not recorded which). It is not recorded whose cells these are; they may come from a transplant donor.

This clonotype was seen only a few times. The chain recombines TRBV15 with TRBJ2-7, with D possibly being TRBD1 (6 bases). Germline CDR1 and CDR2: LNHNV and YYDKDF (reference sequence). This CDR3 spans 16 amino acids. V gave up 0 bases and J gave up 4 bases, with 16 bases separating them. The CDR3 spells CATSRDRRRQGYEQYF. CDR3 coding DNA: TGTGCCACCAGCAGAGATCGGAGGAGGCAGGGGTACGAGCAGTACTTC.

The V call is TRBV7-3, the J call TRBJ2-2; 8 bases fit TRBD1. This CDR3 region has 15 residues. After removal of 5 bases from V and 7 bases from J, the junction contained 9 bases not matched to a gene. Germline V gene data show CDR1 as SGHTA and CDR2 as FQGTGA. DNA for the CDR3: TGTGCCAGCAGCGACCAGGGGGCGATTGGCGGGGAGCTGTTTTTT. This translates into CASSDQGAIGGELFF.

This clonotype appeared a few times. The CDR3 nucleotides are TGCGCCAGCACTATACCCGGGACAGGGATCACCGGGGAGCTGTTTTTT. Translating it yields CASTIPGTGITGELFF. The gene calls are TRBV5-1 and TRBJ2-2, with TRBD1 identical over 9 bases. The ends lost 6 bases at V and 4 bases at J; junction bases unmatched: 10. Germline-derived CDR1 and CDR2 are SGHRS and YFSETQ. This CDR3 is 16 amino acids long.

Only a few counts were recorded for this clonotype. The chain couples TRBV5-6 to TRBJ1-6, with TRBD1 as a possible D gene (5 bases). V was clipped by 0 bases and J by 9 bases, with 10 bases between them. CDR3 length equals 14 residues. Looked up from germline, CDR1 is SGHDT and CDR2 is YYEEEE. The chain's CDR3 is CASSLAGGGSPLHF. The CDR3 nucleotides are TGTGCCAGCAGCTTGGCTGGGGGTGGTTCACCCCTCCACTTT. Complete variable domain (other parts from reference TRBV5-6 and TRBJ1-6): DAGVTQSPTHLIKTRGQQVTLRCSPKSGHDTVSWYQQALGQGPQFIFQYYEEEERQRGNFPDRFSGHQFPNYSSELNVNALLLGDSALYLCASSLAGGGSPLHFGNGTRLTVT.

This clonotype showed up just a few times. J is TRBJ1-4 and V is TRBV5-1; 8 bases are shared with TRBD1. Trimming at V came to 4 bases and at J to 8 bases, leaving 7 bases not matched to a gene. The CDR3 spans 14 residues. Germline V gene lookup returns CDR1 SGHRS and CDR2 YFSETQ. The CDR3 reads CASSPQGEREKLFF. The CDR3 nucleotides read TGCGCCAGCAGCCCACAGGGGGAAAGGGAAAAACTGTTTTTT.

This clonotype turned up a few times. The rearrangement links TRBV6-1 to TRBJ1-1, with TRBD1 matching over 9 bases. This CDR3 comprises 14 residues. V lost 5 bases and J lost 7; bases outside the gene matches: 8. Germline loops: CDR1 MNHNS, CDR2 SASEGT. The CDR3 DNA follows: TGTGCCAGCAGTCTACAGGGGGCGCAGATTGAAGCTTTCTTT. As protein: CASSLQGAQIEAFF.

This clonotype showed up just a few times. This chain uses TRBV20-1 with TRBJ2-2; 14 nucleotides agree with TRBD2. Germline loops: CDR1 DFQATT, CDR2 SNEGSKA (reference sequence). The J segment lost 7 bases and the V segment lost 0 bases, leaving 13 bases of the junction unmatched. This CDR3 is built from 19 residues. The CDR3 region is CSARDLERLAGGPFGELFF. The CDR3 nucleotides read TGCAGTGCTAGAGATCTAGAGAGACTAGCGGGAGGGCCCTTCGGGGAGCTGTTTTTT.

V usage is TRBV7-8 and J usage is TRBJ1-1; no firm D call. V dropped 5 bases and J dropped 1 base, with 20 bases sitting between them. This CDR3 comprises 17 residues. Per germline, CDR1 SGHVS and CDR2 FQNEAQ. CDR3 amino acids: CASSVPELVSPNTEAFF. In nucleotides, the CDR3 is TGTGCCAGCAGCGTTCCAGAGTTAGTCTCACCGAACACTGAAGCTTTCTTT.

This clonotype appeared a few times. V and J are TRBV9 and TRBJ2-2; D remains unclear. V was clipped by 4 bases and J by 8 bases, with 15 bases between them. The CDR3 loop spans 14 amino acids. The V gene's germline CDR1 is SGDLS and CDR2 YYNGEE. DNA of the CDR3: TGTGCCAGCAGCATACCCTCCTCCGGGGGGGAGCTGTTTTTT. It specifies CASSIPSSGGELFF.

This clonotype was observed a handful of times. This chain uses TRBV7-9 with TRBJ2-3; D ambiguous. The CDR3 loop spans 13 amino acids. Germline V CDR1 and CDR2: SEHNR, FQNEAQ (reference sequence). V was cut by 2 bases and J by 4 bases, with 7 bases left in between. Written as DNA, the CDR3 is TGTGCCAGCAGCTTAAGGTGGGCAGATACGCAGTATTTT. Translating gives CASSLRWADTQYF.

This clonotype has more than one count but fewer than ten. V is TRBV7-6 and J is TRBJ2-7; possible D gene TRBD1, 6 bases. Trimming took off 4 bases at V and 7 bases at J, with 14 bases between the two ends. The germline V gene encodes CDR1 SGHVS and CDR2 FNYEAQ. The CDR3 has 13 amino acids. The CDR3 sequence is CASSSLQGGEQYF. DNA of the CDR3: TGTGCCAGCAGCTCCCTACAGGGTGGGGAGCAGTACTTC.

The chain links TRBV10-3 to TRBJ1-2, with TRBD1 matching over 8 bases. CDR1 ENHRY and CDR2 SYGVKD come from the germline V gene. The CDR3 covers 14 residues. The trim removed 6 bases at V and 2 bases at J, leaving 5 bases unmatched. CDR3 nucleotides: TGTGCCATCAGGGAGGGACAGGCAAACTATGGCTACACCTTC. It is translated as CAIREGQANYGYTF.

Only a few counts were recorded for this clonotype. The chain links TRBV12-3 or TRBV12-4 to TRBJ1-6; D gene unclear. CDR3 length: 13 residues. Trimming removed 7 bases at V and 8 bases at J, with 12 bases between. CDR3 in DNA: TGTGCCAGCACCCTGGGCGGGTATTCACCCCTCCACTTT. Translating gives CASTLGGYSPLHF.

V and J are TRBV6-1 and TRBJ2-7, with D perhaps TRBD1 or TRBD2 (5 bases each). The CDR3 totals 14 residues. The germline gives CDR1 MNHNS, CDR2 SASEGT. Trimming removed 6 bases from V and 0 bases from J, with 12 bases in between. The CDR3 protein is CASRSGRRSYEQYF. In DNA form, the CDR3 reads TGTGCCAGCAGATCGGGACGCCGCTCCTACGAGCAGTACTTC.

This clonotype showed up just a few times. The J gene is TRBJ2-1, the V gene TRBV7-3; TRBD1 might be the D (5 bases). The V end was cut by 2 bases, the J end by 4 bases, with 12 bases between. Germline CDR1 is SGHTA and CDR2 is FQGTGA. This CDR3 has 15 residues. CDR3 region: CASSLAAGLYNEQFF. The CDR3 region has the DNA TGTGCCAGCAGCTTAGCGGCAGGGTTATACAATGAGCAGTTCTTC.

The V call is TRBV29-1, the J call TRBJ2-7; a possible D gene is TRBD1 (5 bases). The V and J ends lost 1 base and 3 bases respectively, with 7 bases between them. CDR1 is SQVTM and CDR2 is ANQGSEA in the germline V gene. This CDR3 comprises 12 residues. The CDR3 spells CSVEVDSYEQYF. The CDR3 nucleotides are TGCAGCGTTGAAGTTGACAGCTACGAGCAGTACTTC.

This rearrangement joins TRBV30 to TRBJ2-1; D may match TRBD1 or TRBD2 (5 bases each). There are 11 residues in the CDR3. Trimming removed 4 bases from V and 8 bases from J, with 9 bases in between. Germline V gene data show CDR1 as GTSNPN and CDR2 as SVGIG (reference sequence). The chain's CDR3 is CAWTGTHEQFF. CDR3 DNA sequence: TGTGCCTGGACAGGGACCCATGAGCAGTTCTTC.

This clonotype was observed a few times. This chain joins TRBV7-9 and TRBJ1-1; a weak D match, TRBD1 (5 bases). Trimming pared 6 bases from V and 0 bases from J, leaving 11 bases between. The CDR3 is made up of 14 amino acids. The V gene's germline CDR1 is SEHNR and CDR2 FQNEAQ (reference sequence). The CDR3 loop reads CASSVTDMNTEAFF. The CDR3 bases are TGTGCCAGCAGTGTGACGGACATGAACACTGAAGCTTTCTTT.

In this sample, this clonotype turned up a few times. The chain carries TRBV7-9 and TRBJ2-2; 7 nucleotides align to TRBD1. The junction had 3 bases not matched to a gene; V was cut back by 5 bases and J by 3 bases. This CDR3 is 14 amino acids long. Germline V gives CDR1 SEHNR, CDR2 FQNEAQ (reference sequence). The CDR3 coding sequence is TGTGCCAGCAGCGGACAGGTTTACACCGGGGAGCTGTTTTTT. Translation: CASSGQVYTGELFF.

This clonotype turned up a few times. The chain uses TRBV2 and TRBJ2-3, with 10 bases that match TRBD1. The germline gives CDR1 SNHLY, CDR2 FYNNEI. This CDR3 spans 15 amino acids. The trim removed 4 bases at V and 4 bases at J, leaving 5 bases unmatched. The CDR3 loop is CASSGGGTGADTQYF. In nucleotides, the CDR3 is TGTGCCAGCAGTGGAGGGGGGACAGGGGCAGATACGCAGTATTTT.

A few counts support this clonotype. The genes are TRBV4-3 and TRBJ1-2, with D perhaps matching TRBD1 (5 bases). The germline V gene has CDR1 LGHNA and CDR2 YSLEER. V lost 4 bases and J lost 0, with 12 bases in between. The CDR3 spans 15 residues. The CDR3 sequence is CASSLGTATNYGYTF. The DNA of the CDR3 is TGCGCCAGCAGCCTCGGGACGGCCACTAACTATGGCTACACCTTC.

In this sample, this clonotype turned up a few times. The genes are TRBV5-1 and TRBJ1-5, with D perhaps TRBD1 (6 bases). Trimming took 4 bases from V and 2 from J, leaving 13 bases between them. The CDR3 spans 15 residues. Looked up from germline, CDR1 is SGHRS and CDR2 is YFSETQ. The DNA for the CDR3 is TGCGCCAGCAGCCCGGAGGGGGTTGGCAATCAGCCCCAGCATTTT. Amino acids: CASSPEGVGNQPQHF.

This clonotype was observed a few times. In DNA, the CDR3 is TGCGCCAGCAGCCAAGATCGCAGTCTTAACTATGGCTACACCTTC. It yields the protein CASSQDRSLNYGYTF. V and J are TRBV4-3 and TRBJ1-2; D remains ambiguous. Germline lookup yields CDR1 LGHNA and CDR2 YSLEER. The CDR3 is made up of 15 amino acids. The V and J ends lost 0 bases and 1 base respectively, with 9 bases between them.